The text below deals with one T cell receptor (beta chain). The target antigen is unknown. Every bit of the isolated RNA underwent reverse transcription, so sequencing read expressed TCRB transcripts. Assay used: immunoSEQ multiplex PCR; TCRdb lists only in-frame clones, some missing. The sample includes approximately 150,000 clones, 10% to 15% of them seen just once. The data belong to a study of beta chain features in type 1 diabetes. Broader study findings: Moderately but significantly shorter TCRB CDR3s were found in Type 1 diabetes patients in all four CD4+ subsets.

The CDR3 totals 14 residues. CDR1 is MGHRA, CDR2 YSYEKL, per germline. With 5 bases clipped from V and 4 bases from J, the junction kept 6 bases outside the gene matches. Sequences were obtained from central memory CD4+ T cells from blood. The V gene is TRBV4-1, the J gene TRBJ1-2; 8 nucleotides agree with TRBD1. This receptor was identified in a man aged 18-30 years with type 1 diabetes. The CDR3, as DNA: TGCGCCAGCAGCTCCCAGGGGGCTGGCTATGGCTACACCTTC. Protein: CASSSQGAGYGYTF.